This entry describes one TCR beta chain. Method: immunoSEQ multiplex PCR; TCRdb's copy keeps in-frame clones and lacks some. The table records about 150,000 clones, 93% of them present only once. This sample was included in a study of control samples from healthy donors and cancer patients. J was trimmed by 6 bases and V by 1 base; bases with no gene match: 7. The germline gives CDR1 SGDLS, CDR2 YYNGEE. This CDR3 is 15 amino acids long. The rearrangement links TRBV9 to TRBJ2-3; 8 bases fit TRBD2. The sequence was obtained from a man aged 45-65 years in good health. The sequenced sample was blood. The CDR3 DNA reads TGTGCCAGCAGCGTAAGGAGACTAGCGAGCGATACGCAGTATTTT. Translation gives CASSVRRLASDTQYF.